This T cell receptor (beta chain) is drawn from a study of shared clonotypes between healthy human individuals. Study results and limitations: When naive CD4 clonotypes were compared across several donors, about 4.8% were shared. Rarefaction showed that sequencing of sorted subsets was incomplete (despite large depth).

Germline V gene lookup returns CDR1 SGHNT and CDR2 YYREEE (reference sequence). The CDR3 length is 16 residues. The germline V and J ends were trimmed by 0 bases and 0 bases, with 11 bases remaining between them. On this clone itself: Antigen: not known.

Measured with immunoSEQ multiplex PCR; TCRdb has only the in-frame clones, and not every one. The sample carries more than 850,000 clones, approximately 80% recorded once. This sequence joins TRBV5-4 and TRBJ2-3, with no clear D. What was sequenced was memory CD4+ T cells from PBMCs. Subset given: CD45RA-negative fraction. The receptor's source is a young man in good health. Some clones in this sample may be carry-over from other donors' samples. CDR3 sequence reads: CASSLASRRSTDTQYF. The CDR3 region has the DNA TGTGCCAGCAGCTTGGCATCCCGTAGGAGCACAGATACGCAGTATTTT. The complete variable domain, with remaining parts taken from reference TRBV5-4 and TRBJ2-3, reads ETGVTQSPTHLIKTRGQQVTLRCSSQSGHNTVSWYQQALGQGPQFIFQYYREEENGRGNFPPRFSGLQFPNYSSELNVNALELDDSALYLCASSLASRRSTDTQYFGPGTRLTVL.